A single sample gave rise to the 10 T cell receptor beta chains below, sequenced in a study of cytomegalovirus exposure and HLA in healthy donors. The study ran its PCR with 60 Vbeta and 13 Jbeta primers. TCRdb's copy holds only in-frame clones and misses some; the assay was immunoSEQ multiplex PCR. The sample includes approximately 150,000 clones, about four fifths seen only once; the top ten take 4.9%. Sequenced input: PBMCs. These receptor sequences come from a woman in her late teens or twenties in good health and CMV-seropositive.

The chain combines TRBV7-9 with TRBJ2-3; TRBD1 is a possible D gene (5 bases). Germline V gene data show CDR1 as SEHNR and CDR2 as FQNEAQ (reference sequence). Trimming took off 4 bases at V and 1 base at J, with 12 bases between the two ends. The CDR3 loop spans 15 amino acids. The CDR3 nucleotides read TGTGCCAGCAGCTCCCCCCTAGGGGGCACAGATACGCAGTATTTT. This translates into CASSSPLGGTDTQYF.

V and J are TRBV20-1 and TRBJ2-1; D gene unclear. V lost 4 bases, J lost 5 bases, and 6 bases lay in between. The CDR3 contains 11 residues. Germline V lookup: CDR1 DFQATT, CDR2 SNEGSKA (reference sequence). CDR3 DNA sequence: TGCAGTGCTACCCCGGACAATGAGCAGTTCTTC. It is translated as CSATPDNEQFF.

V is TRBV10-3 and J is TRBJ1-6, with D perhaps matching TRBD1 (5 bases). This CDR3 comprises 14 residues. CDR1 ENHRY and CDR2 SYGVKD come from the germline V gene. Trimming removed 7 bases at V and 6 bases at J, with 13 bases between. CDR3 DNA: TGTGCCATCACCCCGGGGGGGACTAATTCACCCCTCCACTTT. It specifies CAITPGGTNSPLHF.

CDR3 sequence: CASSRDGGGNQPQHF. The DNA for the CDR3 is TGTGCCAGCAGCCGAGACGGAGGGGGCAATCAGCCCCAGCATTTT. The chain carries TRBV9 and TRBJ1-5; D perhaps matches TRBD1 (5 bases). Germline values: CDR1 SGDLS, CDR2 YYNGEE. V was trimmed by 4 bases and J by 2 bases, leaving 13 bases between them. The CDR3 runs to 15 residues. The whole variable domain, filled in from reference TRBV9 and TRBJ1-5, reads DSGVTQTPKHLITATGQRVTLRCSPRSGDLSVYWYQQSLDQGLQFLIQYYNGEERAKGNILERFSAQQFPDLHSELNLSSLELGDSALYFCASSRDGGGNQPQHFGDGTRLSIL.

This sequence joins TRBV13 and TRBJ1-4; the match to TRBD1 covers 8 bases. CDR1 is PRHDT, CDR2 FYEKMQ, per germline (reference sequence). J was trimmed by 7 bases and V by 5 bases; bases with no gene match: 6. The CDR3 loop spans 14 amino acids. CDR3 DNA sequence: TGTGCCAGCAGCCGCAGGGGGCTCGGTGAAAAACTGTTTTTT. It specifies CASSRRGLGEKLFF.

The sample holds a few counts of this clone. This chain links TRBV30 with TRBJ1-1, with D unresolved. There are 13 residues in the CDR3. Trimming shortened V by 0 bases and J by 2 bases, and 7 bases separated the two germline ends. Germline-derived CDR1 and CDR2 are GTSNPN and SVGIG (reference sequence). CDR3 in amino acids: CAWSVVRNTEAFF. CDR3 nucleotides: TGTGCCTGGAGTGTAGTTAGAAACACTGAAGCTTTCTTT.

V is TRBV5-8 and J is TRBJ1-5; D is possibly TRBD1 (5 bases). Germline-derived CDR1 and CDR2 are SGHTS and YDEGEE. V was shortened by 4 bases and J by 4 bases, with 12 bases between the two germline ends. The CDR3 totals 14 residues. This CDR3 reads CASSRGLPNQPQHF. As DNA, the CDR3 is TGTGCCAGCAGCAGGGGACTCCCAAATCAGCCCCAGCATTTT.

The V call is TRBV4-1, the J call TRBJ2-1, with 13 bases lining up with TRBD2. From germline, CDR1 is MGHRA and CDR2 YSYEKL. Unmatched junction bases numbered 11, after V lost 3 bases and J lost 3 bases. The CDR3 covers 19 residues. The CDR3 loop is CASSHPGLAGNRGYNEQFF. CDR3 nucleotides: TGCGCCAGCAGCCATCCGGGACTAGCGGGGAACAGGGGCTACAATGAGCAGTTCTTC.

CDR3 coding DNA: TGTGCCAGCAGCTACTCCACCGCCGGACAGGGAGGAGAATCACCCCTCCACTTT. It translates to CASSYSTAGQGGESPLHF. This chain links TRBV7-8 with TRBJ1-6; 8 nucleotides line up with TRBD1. Germline V lookup: CDR1 SGHVS, CDR2 FQNEAQ. V shed 4 bases and J 10 bases; nucleotides not matched to a gene: 18. This CDR3 comprises 18 residues.

The chain carries TRBV10-1 and TRBJ2-7; tentative D call: TRBD1 (5 bases). Germline-derived CDR1 and CDR2 are WNHNN and SYGVQD (reference sequence). V was cut by 8 bases and J by 2 bases, with 16 bases left in between. This CDR3 region has 14 residues. The CDR3 region is CASPKGPLTYEQYF. The DNA of the CDR3 is TGCGCCAGCCCTAAGGGGCCCCTAACCTACGAGCAGTACTTC.